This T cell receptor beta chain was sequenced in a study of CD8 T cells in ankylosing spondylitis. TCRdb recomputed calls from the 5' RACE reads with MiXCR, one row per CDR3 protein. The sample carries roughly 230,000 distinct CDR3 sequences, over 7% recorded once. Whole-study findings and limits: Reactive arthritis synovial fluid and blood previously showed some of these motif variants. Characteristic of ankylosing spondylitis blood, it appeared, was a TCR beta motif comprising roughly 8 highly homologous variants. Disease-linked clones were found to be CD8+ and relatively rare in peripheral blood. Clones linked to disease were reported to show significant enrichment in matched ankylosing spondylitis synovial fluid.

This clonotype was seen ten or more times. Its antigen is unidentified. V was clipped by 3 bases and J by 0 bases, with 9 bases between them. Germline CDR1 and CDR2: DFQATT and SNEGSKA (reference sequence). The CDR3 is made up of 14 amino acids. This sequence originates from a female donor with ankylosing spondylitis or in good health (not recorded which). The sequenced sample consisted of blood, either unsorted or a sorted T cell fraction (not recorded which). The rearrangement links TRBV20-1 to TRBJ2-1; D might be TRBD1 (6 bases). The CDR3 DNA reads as TGCAGTGCTAGGGGGACATCCTCCTACAATGAGCAGTTCTTC. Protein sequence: CSARGTSSYNEQFF.